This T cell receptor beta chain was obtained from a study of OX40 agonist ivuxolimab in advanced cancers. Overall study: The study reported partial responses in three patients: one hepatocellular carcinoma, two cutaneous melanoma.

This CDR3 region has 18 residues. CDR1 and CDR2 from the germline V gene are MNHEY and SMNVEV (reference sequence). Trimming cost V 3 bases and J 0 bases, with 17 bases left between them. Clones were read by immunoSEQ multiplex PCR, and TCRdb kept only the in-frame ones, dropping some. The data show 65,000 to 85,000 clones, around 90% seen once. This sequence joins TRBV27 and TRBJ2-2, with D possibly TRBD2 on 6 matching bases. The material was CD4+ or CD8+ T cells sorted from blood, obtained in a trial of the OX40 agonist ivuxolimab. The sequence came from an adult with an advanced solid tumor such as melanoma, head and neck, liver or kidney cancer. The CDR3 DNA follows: TGTGCCAGCAGTTTGGAGGGACCCACTCCGGCGAACACCGGGGAGCTGTTTTTT. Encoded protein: CASSLEGPTPANTGELFF.